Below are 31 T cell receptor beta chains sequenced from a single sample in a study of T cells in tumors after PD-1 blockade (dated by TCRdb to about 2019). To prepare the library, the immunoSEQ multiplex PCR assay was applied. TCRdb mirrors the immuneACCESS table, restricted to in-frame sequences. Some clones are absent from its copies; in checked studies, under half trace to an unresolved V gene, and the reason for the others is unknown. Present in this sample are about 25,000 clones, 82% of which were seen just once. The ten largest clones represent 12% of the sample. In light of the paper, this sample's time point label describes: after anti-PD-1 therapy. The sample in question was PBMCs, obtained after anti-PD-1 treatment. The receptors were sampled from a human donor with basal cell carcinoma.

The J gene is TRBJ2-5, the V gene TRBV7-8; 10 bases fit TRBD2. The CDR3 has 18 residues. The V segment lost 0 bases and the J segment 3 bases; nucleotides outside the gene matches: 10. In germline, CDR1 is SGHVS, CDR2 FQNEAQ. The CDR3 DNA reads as TGTGCCAGCAGCTTAGCCCTAGCGGGGGACTCCGGCAAAGAGACCCAGTACTTC. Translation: CASSLALAGDSGKETQYF.

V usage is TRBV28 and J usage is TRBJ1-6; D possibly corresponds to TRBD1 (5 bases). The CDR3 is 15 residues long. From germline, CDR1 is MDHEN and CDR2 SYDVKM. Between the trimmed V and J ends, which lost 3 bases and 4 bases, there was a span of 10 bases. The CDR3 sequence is CASSFGRGYNSPLHF. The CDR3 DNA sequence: TGTGCCAGCAGTTTCGGAAGGGGATATAATTCACCCCTCCACTTT. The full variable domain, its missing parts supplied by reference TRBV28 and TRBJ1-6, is DVKVTQSSRYLVKRTGEKVFLECVQDMDHENMFWYRQDPGLGLRLIYFSYDVKMKEKGDIPEGYSVSREKKERFSLILESASTNQTSMYLCASSFGRGYNSPLHFGNGTRLTVT.

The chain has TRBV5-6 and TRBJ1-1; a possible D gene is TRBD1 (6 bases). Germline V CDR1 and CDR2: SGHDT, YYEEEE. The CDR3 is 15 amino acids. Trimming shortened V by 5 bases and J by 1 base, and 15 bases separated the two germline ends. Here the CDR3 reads CASRPRGGSNTEAFF. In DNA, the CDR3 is TGTGCCAGCAGACCCAGAGGGGGGTCGAACACTGAAGCTTTCTTT.

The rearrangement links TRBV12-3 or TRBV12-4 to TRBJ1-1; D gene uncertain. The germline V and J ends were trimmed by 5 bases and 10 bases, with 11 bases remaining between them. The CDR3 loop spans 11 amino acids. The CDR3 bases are TGTGCCAGCAGTCGATTAGGGCCAGCTTTCTTT. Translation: CASSRLGPAFF.

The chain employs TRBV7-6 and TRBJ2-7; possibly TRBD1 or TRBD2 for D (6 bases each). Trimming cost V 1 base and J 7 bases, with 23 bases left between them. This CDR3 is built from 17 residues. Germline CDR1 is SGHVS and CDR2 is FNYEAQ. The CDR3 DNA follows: TGTGCCAGCAGCTTAGGAACCTCGGGGGCATCTGGGGGTGAGCAGTACTTC. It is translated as CASSLGTSGASGGEQYF.

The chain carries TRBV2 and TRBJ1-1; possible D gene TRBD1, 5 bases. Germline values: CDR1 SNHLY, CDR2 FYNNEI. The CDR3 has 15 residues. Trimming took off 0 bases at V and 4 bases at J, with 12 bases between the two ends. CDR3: CASSEALGGSTEAFF. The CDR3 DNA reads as TGTGCCAGCAGTGAAGCGCTTGGGGGGAGCACTGAAGCTTTCTTT.

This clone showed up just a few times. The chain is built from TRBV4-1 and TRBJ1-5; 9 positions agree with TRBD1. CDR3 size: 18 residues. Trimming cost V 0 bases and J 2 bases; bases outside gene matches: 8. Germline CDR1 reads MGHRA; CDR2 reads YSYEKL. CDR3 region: CASSQDPTGGHRNQPQHF. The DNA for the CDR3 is TGCGCCAGCAGCCAAGATCCGACAGGGGGACATCGCAATCAGCCCCAGCATTTT.

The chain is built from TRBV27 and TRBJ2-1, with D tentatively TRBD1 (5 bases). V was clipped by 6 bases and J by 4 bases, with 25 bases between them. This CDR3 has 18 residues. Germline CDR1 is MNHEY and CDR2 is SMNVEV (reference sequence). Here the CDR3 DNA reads TGTGCCAGCAGCTGGGGCCCCAAACAGATACTGACATACAATGAGCAGTTCTTC. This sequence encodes CASSWGPKQILTYNEQFF.

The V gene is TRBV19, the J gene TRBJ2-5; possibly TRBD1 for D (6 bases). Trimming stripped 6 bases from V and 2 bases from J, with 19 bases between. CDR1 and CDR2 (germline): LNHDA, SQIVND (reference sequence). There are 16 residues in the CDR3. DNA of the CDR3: TGTGCCAGTAGAGGGGCGGACAGTCGGGGACAAGAGACCCAGTACTTC. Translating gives CASRGADSRGQETQYF.

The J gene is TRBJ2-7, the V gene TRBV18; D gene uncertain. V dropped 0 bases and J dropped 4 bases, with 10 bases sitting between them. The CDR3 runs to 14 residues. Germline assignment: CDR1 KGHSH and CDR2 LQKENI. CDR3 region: CASSPPPGRYEQYF. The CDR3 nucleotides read TGTGCCAGCTCACCACCGCCGGGTAGGTACGAGCAGTACTTC.

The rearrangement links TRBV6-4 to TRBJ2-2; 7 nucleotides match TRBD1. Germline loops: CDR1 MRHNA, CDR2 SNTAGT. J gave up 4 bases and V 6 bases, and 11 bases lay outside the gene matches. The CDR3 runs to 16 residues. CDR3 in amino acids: CASSNQGGAGTGELFF. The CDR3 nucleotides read TGTGCCAGCAGCAACCAAGGGGGCGCGGGCACCGGGGAGCTGTTTTTT.

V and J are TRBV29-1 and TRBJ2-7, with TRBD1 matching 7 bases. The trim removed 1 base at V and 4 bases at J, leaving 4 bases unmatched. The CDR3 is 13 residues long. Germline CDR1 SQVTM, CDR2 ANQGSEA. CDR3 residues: CSVEARQGYEQYF. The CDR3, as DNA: TGCAGCGTTGAAGCTAGACAGGGATACGAGCAGTACTTC.

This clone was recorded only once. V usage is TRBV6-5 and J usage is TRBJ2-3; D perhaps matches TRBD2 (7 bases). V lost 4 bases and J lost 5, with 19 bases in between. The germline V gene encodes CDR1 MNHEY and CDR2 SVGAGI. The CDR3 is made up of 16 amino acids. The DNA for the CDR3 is TGTGCCAGCAGTTCCCACGGGGGGCGAGGAGGAGATACGCAGTATTTT. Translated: CASSSHGGRGGDTQYF.

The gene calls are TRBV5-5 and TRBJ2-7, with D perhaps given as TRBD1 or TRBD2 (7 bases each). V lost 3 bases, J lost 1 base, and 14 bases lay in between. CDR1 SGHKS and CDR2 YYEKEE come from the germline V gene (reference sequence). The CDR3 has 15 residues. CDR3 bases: TGTGCCAGCAGCTCCCAGGGGGGGAGGTCCTACGAGCAGTACTTC. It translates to CASSSQGGRSYEQYF. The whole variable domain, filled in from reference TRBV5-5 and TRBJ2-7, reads DAGVTQSPTHLIKTRGQQVTLRCSPISGHKSVSWYQQVLGQGPQFIFQYYEKEERGRGNFPDRFSARQFPNYSSELNVNALLLGDSALYLCASSSQGGRSYEQYFGPGTRLTVT.

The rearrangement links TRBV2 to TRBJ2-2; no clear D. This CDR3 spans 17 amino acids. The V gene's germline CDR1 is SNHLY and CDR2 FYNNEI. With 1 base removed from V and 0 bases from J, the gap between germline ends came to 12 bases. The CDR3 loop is CASSEGYRPTNTGELFF. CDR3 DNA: TGTGCCAGCAGTGAAGGTTACAGACCCACGAACACCGGGGAGCTGTTTTTT.

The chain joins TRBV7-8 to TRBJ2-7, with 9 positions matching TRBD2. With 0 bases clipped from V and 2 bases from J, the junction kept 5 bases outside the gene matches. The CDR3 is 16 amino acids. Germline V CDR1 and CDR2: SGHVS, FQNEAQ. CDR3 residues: CASSLALGGGAYEQYF. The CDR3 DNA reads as TGTGCCAGCAGCTTAGCGCTAGGCGGGGGGGCCTACGAGCAGTACTTC.

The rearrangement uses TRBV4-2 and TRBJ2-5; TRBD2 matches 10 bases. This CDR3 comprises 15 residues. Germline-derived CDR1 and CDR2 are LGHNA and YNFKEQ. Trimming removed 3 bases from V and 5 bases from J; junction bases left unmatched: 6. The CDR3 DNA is TGTGCCAGCAGCCAGGCTAGCGGGGGTGGGGAGACCCAGTACTTC. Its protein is CASSQASGGGETQYF.

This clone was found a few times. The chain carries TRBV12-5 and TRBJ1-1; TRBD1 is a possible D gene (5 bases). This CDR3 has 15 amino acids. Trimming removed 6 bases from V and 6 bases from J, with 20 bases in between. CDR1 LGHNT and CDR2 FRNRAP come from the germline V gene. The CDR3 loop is CASGPYRGVGPEAFF. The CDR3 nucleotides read TGTGCTAGTGGCCCCTATCGGGGGGTAGGTCCTGAAGCTTTCTTT. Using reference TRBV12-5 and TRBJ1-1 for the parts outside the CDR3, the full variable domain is DARVTQTPRHKVTEMGQEVTMRCQPILGHNTVFWYRQTMMQGLELLAYFRNRAPLDDSGMPKDRFSAEMPDATLATLKIQPSEPRDSAVYFCASGPYRGVGPEAFFGQGTRLTVV.

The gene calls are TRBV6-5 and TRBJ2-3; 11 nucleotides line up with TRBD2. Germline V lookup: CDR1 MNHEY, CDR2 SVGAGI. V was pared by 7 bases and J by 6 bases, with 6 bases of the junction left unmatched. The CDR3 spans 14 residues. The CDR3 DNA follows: TGTGCCAGCATGAATAGCGGGGGGGTGGATACGCAGTATTTT. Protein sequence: CASMNSGGVDTQYF.

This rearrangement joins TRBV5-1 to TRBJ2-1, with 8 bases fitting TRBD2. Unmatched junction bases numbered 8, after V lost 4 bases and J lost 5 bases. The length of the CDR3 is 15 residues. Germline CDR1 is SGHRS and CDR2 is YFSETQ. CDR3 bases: TGCGCCAGCAGCCGGGAGGGGGAGGGGAACAATGAGCAGTTCTTC. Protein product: CASSREGEGNNEQFF.

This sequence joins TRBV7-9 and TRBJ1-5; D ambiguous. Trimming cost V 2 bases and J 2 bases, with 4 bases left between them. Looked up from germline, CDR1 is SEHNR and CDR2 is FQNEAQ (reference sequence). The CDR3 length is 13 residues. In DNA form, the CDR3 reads TGTGCCAGCAGCTTATCGGGCAATCAGCCCCAGCATTTT. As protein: CASSLSGNQPQHF. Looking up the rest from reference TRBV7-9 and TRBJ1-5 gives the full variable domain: DTGVSQNPRHKITKRGQNVTFRCDPISEHNRLYWYRQTLGQGPEFLTYFQNEAQLEKSRLLSDRFSAERPKGSFSTLEIQRTEQGDSAMYLCASSLSGNQPQHFGDGTRLSIL.

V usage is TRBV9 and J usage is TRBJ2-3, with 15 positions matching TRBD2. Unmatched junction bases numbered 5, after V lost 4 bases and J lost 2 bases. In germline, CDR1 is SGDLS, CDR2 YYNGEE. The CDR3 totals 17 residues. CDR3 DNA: TGTGCCAGCAGCCTAGGGACTAGCGGGGGGTTCACAGATACGCAGTATTTT. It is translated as CASSLGTSGGFTDTQYF.

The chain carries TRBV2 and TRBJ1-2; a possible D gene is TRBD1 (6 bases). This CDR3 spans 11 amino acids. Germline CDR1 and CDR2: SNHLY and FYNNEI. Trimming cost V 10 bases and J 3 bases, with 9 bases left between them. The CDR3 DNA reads TGTGCCACCTCAGGGGACTATGGCTACACCTTC. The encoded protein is CATSGDYGYTF. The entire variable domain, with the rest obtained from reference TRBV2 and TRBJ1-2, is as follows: EPEVTQTPSHQVTQMGQEVILRCVPISNHLYFYWYRQILGQKVEFLVSFYNNEISEKSEIFDDQFSVERPDGSNFTLKIRSTKLEDSAMYFCATSGDYGYTFGSGTRLTVV.

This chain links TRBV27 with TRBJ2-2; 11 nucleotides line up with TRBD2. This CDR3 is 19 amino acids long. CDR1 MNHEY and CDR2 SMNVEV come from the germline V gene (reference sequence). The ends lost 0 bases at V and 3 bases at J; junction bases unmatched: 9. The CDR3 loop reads CASSLSMRLAGGHTGELFF. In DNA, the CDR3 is TGTGCCAGCAGTTTATCGATGCGGCTAGCGGGGGGCCACACCGGGGAGCTGTTTTTT.

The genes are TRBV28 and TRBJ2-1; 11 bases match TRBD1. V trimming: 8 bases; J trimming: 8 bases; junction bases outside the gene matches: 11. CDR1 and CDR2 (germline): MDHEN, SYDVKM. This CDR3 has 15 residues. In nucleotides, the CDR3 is TGTGCCAGCGGCCCCCTCGGGACAGGGGGGGATGAGCAGTTCTTC. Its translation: CASGPLGTGGDEQFF.

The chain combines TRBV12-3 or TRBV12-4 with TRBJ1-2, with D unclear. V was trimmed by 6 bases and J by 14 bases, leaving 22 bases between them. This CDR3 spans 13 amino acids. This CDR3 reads CASSLREDGTKTF. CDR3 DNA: TGTGCCAGCAGCCTAAGGGAGGATGGAACTAAAACCTTC.

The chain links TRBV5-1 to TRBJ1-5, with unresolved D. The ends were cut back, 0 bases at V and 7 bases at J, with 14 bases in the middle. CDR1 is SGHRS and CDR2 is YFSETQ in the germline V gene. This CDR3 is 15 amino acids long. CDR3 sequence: CASSLEGRSGQPQHF. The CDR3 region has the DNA TGCGCCAGCAGCTTGGAAGGGCGATCGGGGCAGCCCCAGCATTTT.

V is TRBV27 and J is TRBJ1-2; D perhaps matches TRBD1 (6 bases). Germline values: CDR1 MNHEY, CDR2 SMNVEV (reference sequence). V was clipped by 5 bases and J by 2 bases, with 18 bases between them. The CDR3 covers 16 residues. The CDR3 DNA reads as TGTGCCAGCAGTCCCGAGCGGGGGAGGGGGAACTATGGCTACACCTTC. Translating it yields CASSPERGRGNYGYTF.

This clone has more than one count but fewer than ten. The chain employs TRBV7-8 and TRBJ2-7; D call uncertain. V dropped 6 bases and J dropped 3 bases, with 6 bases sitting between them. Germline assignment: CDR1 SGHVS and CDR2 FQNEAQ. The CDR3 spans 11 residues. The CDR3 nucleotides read TGTGCCAGCAGGGACCACTACGAGCAGTACTTC. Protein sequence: CASRDHYEQYF.

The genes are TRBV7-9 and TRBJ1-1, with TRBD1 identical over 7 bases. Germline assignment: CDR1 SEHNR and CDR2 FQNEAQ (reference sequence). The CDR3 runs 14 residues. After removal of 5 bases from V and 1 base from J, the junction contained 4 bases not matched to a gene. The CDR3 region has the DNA TGTGCCAGCAGCCCCCAGGGGGGGAACACTGAAGCTTTCTTT. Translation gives CASSPQGGNTEAFF. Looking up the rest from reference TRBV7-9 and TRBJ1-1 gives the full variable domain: DTGVSQNPRHKITKRGQNVTFRCDPISEHNRLYWYRQTLGQGPEFLTYFQNEAQLEKSRLLSDRFSAERPKGSFSTLEIQRTEQGDSAMYLCASSPQGGNTEAFFGQGTRLTVV.

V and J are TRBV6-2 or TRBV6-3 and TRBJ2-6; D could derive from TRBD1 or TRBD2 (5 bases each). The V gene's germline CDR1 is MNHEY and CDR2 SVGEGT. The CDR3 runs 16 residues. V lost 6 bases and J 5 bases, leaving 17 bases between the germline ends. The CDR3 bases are TGTGCCAGCAGCTGGGACGGTGCAGGCTGGGCCAACGTCCTGACTTTC. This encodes CASSWDGAGWANVLTF.